This passage covers 27 T cell receptor beta chains from one sample sequenced in a study of T cells in localized non-small cell lung cancer. Profiling relied on immunoSEQ multiplex PCR, and the TCRdb table lists in-frame clones only, not all of them. The profile shows fewer than 25,000 clones, 92% of them singletons. The input for sequencing was peripheral blood, taken before any cancer treatment. The receptors here all came from a woman aged 35-70 years with stage I lung adenocarcinoma.

The rearrangement joins TRBV18 to TRBJ1-1, with D possibly being TRBD1 (6 bases). The CDR3 sequence is 15 residues long. The V end lost 2 bases, the J end lost 1 base, and 11 bases lay between the germline ends. Germline V gene data show CDR1 as KGHSH and CDR2 as LQKENI. The DNA of the CDR3 is TGTGCCAGCTCACCAAGGGGGGAAGCGAACACTGAAGCTTTCTTT. Its translation: CASSPRGEANTEAFF.

The J gene is TRBJ2-1, the V gene TRBV27; 8 nucleotides match TRBD2. This CDR3 is built from 15 residues. V lost 3 bases and J lost 0; bases outside the gene matches: 1. CDR1 and CDR2 (germline): MNHEY, SMNVEV (reference sequence). CDR3 nucleotide sequence: TGTGCCAGCAGTTTCAGCGGGAGCTCCTACAATGAGCAGTTCTTC. It specifies CASSFSGSSYNEQFF.

The genes are TRBV2 and TRBJ2-4; 14 bases align to TRBD2. The CDR3 is 13 amino acids. Germline CDR1 is SNHLY and CDR2 is FYNNEI. Unmatched junction bases numbered 3, after V lost 8 bases and J lost 9 bases. CDR3 in amino acids: CASVGLAGGIQYF. The DNA of the CDR3 is TGTGCCAGCGTTGGACTAGCGGGAGGCATTCAGTACTTC. Variable domain in full (rest from reference TRBV2 and TRBJ2-4): EPEVTQTPSHQVTQMGQEVILRCVPISNHLYFYWYRQILGQKVEFLVSFYNNEISEKSEIFDDQFSVERPDGSNFTLKIRSTKLEDSAMYFCASVGLAGGIQYFGAGTRLSVL.

The chain recombines TRBV27 with TRBJ2-1, with D possibly TRBD1 on 5 matching bases. Trimming stripped 8 bases from V and 2 bases from J, with 16 bases between. CDR1 and CDR2 (germline): MNHEY, SMNVEV (reference sequence). The CDR3 runs to 15 residues. The CDR3 region has the DNA TGTGCCAGCTCCAGGGTGGGCTTCACCTACAATGAGCAGTTCTTC. It yields the protein CASSRVGFTYNEQFF.

The rearrangement joins TRBV7-2 to TRBJ1-2, with D perhaps matching TRBD1 (5 bases). Germline CDR1 is SGHTA and CDR2 is FQGNSA. The CDR3 is 14 amino acids. V was cut by 5 bases and J by 4 bases, with 14 bases left in between. As DNA, the CDR3 is TGTGCCAGCAGCAGGGGTGTTCAAGGCTATGGCTACACCTTC. It yields the protein CASSRGVQGYGYTF. Drawing the rest from reference TRBV7-2 and TRBJ1-2, the complete variable domain is GAGVSQSPSNKVTEKGKDVELRCDPISGHTALYWYRQSLGQGLEFLIYFQGNSAPDKSGLPSDRFSAERTGGSVSTLTIQRTQQEDSAVYLCASSRGVQGYGYTFGSGTRLTVV.

The CDR3 is CASRLAGVHEQYF. The CDR3 DNA is TGTGCCAGTAGGCTAGCGGGAGTTCACGAGCAGTACTTC. The chain couples TRBV19 to TRBJ2-7; TRBD2 matches at 10 bases. Trimming at V came to 6 bases and at J to 5 bases, leaving 4 bases not matched to a gene. Looked up from germline, CDR1 is LNHDA and CDR2 is SQIVND (reference sequence). The CDR3 is made up of 13 amino acids.

The genes are TRBV19 and TRBJ2-3; 8 nucleotides match TRBD1. The CDR3 loop spans 15 amino acids. The junction had 4 bases not matched to a gene; V was cut back by 1 base and J by 4 bases. CDR1 LNHDA and CDR2 SQIVND come from the germline V gene (reference sequence). CDR3 coding DNA: TGTGCCAGTAGTATAGTCGGACAGGGCTCAGATACGCAGTATTTT. Its protein product is CASSIVGQGSDTQYF.

The V and J genes are TRBV7-9 and TRBJ1-3, with 7 bases lining up with TRBD1. CDR1 SEHNR and CDR2 FQNEAQ come from the germline V gene (reference sequence). The CDR3 sequence is 15 residues long. V trimming: 7 bases; J trimming: 0 bases; junction bases outside the gene matches: 6. The CDR3 region is CASTARGISGNTIYF. In DNA, the CDR3 is TGTGCCAGCACCGCCAGGGGGATCTCTGGAAACACCATATATTTT.

In its sample, this clone was seen once. This rearrangement joins TRBV11-2 to TRBJ2-1; D is unresolved. Between the trimmed V and J ends, which lost 5 bases and 9 bases, there was a span of 17 bases. The CDR3 consists of 14 residues. The germline gives CDR1 SGHAT, CDR2 FQNNGV. The CDR3 nucleotides read TGTGCCAGCAGCCCCCACCTGGCGGATGCTGAGCAGTTCTTC. It translates to CASSPHLADAEQFF.

This chain links TRBV19 with TRBJ2-2; maybe TRBD1 (6 bases). Per the germline V gene, CDR1 is LNHDA and CDR2 is SQIVND (reference sequence). This CDR3 region has 15 residues. V lost 2 bases and J 4 bases, leaving 11 bases between the germline ends. CDR3 loop: CASSIWDIATGELFF. The CDR3 DNA sequence: TGTGCCAGTAGTATATGGGACATAGCCACCGGGGAGCTGTTTTTT.

The chain joins TRBV28 to TRBJ2-2; D may be TRBD1 (7 bases). The CDR3 covers 16 residues. Germline CDR1 MDHEN, CDR2 SYDVKM. The ends were cut back, 0 bases at V and 6 bases at J, with 14 bases in the middle. CDR3 protein: CASSLWTGRRAGELFF. CDR3 coding DNA: TGTGCCAGCAGTTTATGGACAGGGAGGAGGGCCGGGGAGCTGTTTTTT.

The table lists this clone with a count of one. The genes are TRBV7-9 and TRBJ2-5, with 7 nucleotides matching TRBD1. V gave up 4 bases and J gave up 7 bases; unmatched junction bases: 9. The germline V gene encodes CDR1 SEHNR and CDR2 FQNEAQ (reference sequence). CDR3 length: 14 residues. The CDR3, as DNA: TGTGCCAGCAGCTACAGGGGAACAATAGTGACCCAGTACTTC. Translation: CASSYRGTIVTQYF.

This clone was counted once. The CDR3, as DNA: TGTGCCAGCAGTGGTTCCATTAGCAATCAGCCCCAGCATTTT. This gives the protein CASSGSISNQPQHF. V usage is TRBV2 and J usage is TRBJ1-5; D call uncertain. Germline V gives CDR1 SNHLY, CDR2 FYNNEI. V lost 4 bases, J lost 0 bases, and 7 bases lay in between. The CDR3 has 14 amino acids.

In this sample, this clone turned up once. The chain couples TRBV5-4 to TRBJ2-2; D is ambiguous. V lost 6 bases and J lost 1, with 10 bases in between. The germline gives CDR1 SGHNT, CDR2 YYREEE (reference sequence). This CDR3 has 14 amino acids. In DNA form, the CDR3 reads TGTGCCAGCATAGGCGACTGGAACACCGGGGAGCTGTTTTTT. This sequence encodes CASIGDWNTGELFF.

This chain links TRBV10-1 with TRBJ2-3, with D perhaps TRBD1 (6 bases). Germline CDR1 reads WNHNN; CDR2 reads SYGVQD (reference sequence). V dropped 5 bases and J dropped 6 bases, with 12 bases sitting between them. This CDR3 region has 13 residues. The CDR3, as DNA: TGCGCCAGCAGTACCTGGACAGCTGATACGCAGTATTTT. This sequence encodes CASSTWTADTQYF.

The CDR3 spells CASRGTSGQDYEQYF. In DNA, the CDR3 is TGTGCCAGCAGGGGGACTAGCGGTCAAGACTACGAGCAGTACTTC. V usage is TRBV28 and J usage is TRBJ2-7; the match to TRBD2 covers 11 bases. J gave up 3 bases and V 6 bases, and 7 bases lay outside the gene matches. Germline V CDR1 and CDR2: MDHEN, SYDVKM. This CDR3 has 15 residues.

The rearrangement uses TRBV7-9 and TRBJ2-7; the D is unclear. V shed 1 base and J shed 1 base, with 11 bases lying between them. The CDR3 extends over 15 amino acids. Germline V gene data show CDR1 as SEHNR and CDR2 as FQNEAQ (reference sequence). CDR3 bases: TGTGCCAGCAGCTTAGAAGGGCAGCTTTCCTACGAGCAGTACTTC. This translates into CASSLEGQLSYEQYF.

The genes are TRBV27 and TRBJ1-2; 8 nucleotides align to TRBD1. V trimming: 5 bases; J trimming: 3 bases; junction bases outside the gene matches: 5. The germline V gene has CDR1 MNHEY and CDR2 SMNVEV (reference sequence). The CDR3 is made up of 14 amino acids. This CDR3 is CASSPGQGHYGYTF. The CDR3 DNA sequence: TGTGCCAGCAGTCCAGGACAGGGTCACTATGGCTACACCTTC.

This chain connects TRBV28 to TRBJ2-7; D is unresolved. The germline V and J ends were trimmed by 5 bases and 4 bases, with 21 bases remaining between them. CDR3 length: 16 amino acids. Germline lookup yields CDR1 MDHEN and CDR2 SYDVKM. Written as DNA, the CDR3 is TGTGCCAGCAGTCTCCTCCAATTTGGCCCCCCGTACGAGCAGTACTTC. Translated, it gives CASSLLQFGPPYEQYF.

The gene calls are TRBV10-3 and TRBJ2-7; D might be TRBD1 (6 bases). Germline V lookup: CDR1 ENHRY, CDR2 SYGVKD. The CDR3 is 18 amino acids. Deletions cut 0 bases from V and 5 bases from J, with 23 bases between. CDR3 in DNA: TGTGCCATCAGTGAGTCGGTAATTCGATACAGGGTGATAAACGAGCAGTACTTC. This encodes CAISESVIRYRVINEQYF.

V and J are TRBV4-1 and TRBJ1-1, with a tentative D call TRBD1 (6 bases). Germline lookup yields CDR1 MGHRA and CDR2 YSYEKL. V was cut by 0 bases and J by 0 bases, with 14 bases left in between. This CDR3 region has 17 residues. CDR3 coding DNA: TGCGCCAGCAGCCAAGATGTATCTGGGGGCCTGAACACTGAAGCTTTCTTT. Its translation: CASSQDVSGGLNTEAFF.

The chain uses TRBV7-2 and TRBJ2-5; D is possibly TRBD2 (6 bases). Trimming removed 1 base from V and 7 bases from J, with 7 bases in between. The CDR3 totals 12 residues. CDR1 is SGHTA and CDR2 is FQGNSA in the germline V gene. CDR3 amino acids: CASSLGGGTQYF. As DNA, the CDR3 is TGTGCCAGCAGCTTAGGGGGAGGGACCCAGTACTTC.

The chain employs TRBV27 and TRBJ1-5; D remains ambiguous. V was pared by 5 bases and J by 4 bases, with 9 bases between. The germline CDR1 and CDR2 sequences are MNHEY and SMNVEV (reference sequence). The CDR3 totals 13 residues. The CDR3 loop reads CASSLTYNQPQHF. The CDR3 nucleotides read TGTGCCAGCAGTCTTACCTATAATCAGCCCCAGCATTTT.

The chain uses TRBV18 and TRBJ2-4; D might be TRBD1 (5 bases). V shed 4 bases and J shed 3 bases, with 10 bases lying between them. Germline V CDR1 and CDR2: KGHSH, LQKENI. This CDR3 has 14 residues. CDR3 sequence (DNA): TGTGCCAGCTCACAGGAAGGGGTCAAAAACATTCAGTACTTC. Protein: CASSQEGVKNIQYF.

This sequence joins TRBV6-1 and TRBJ1-1; D is possibly TRBD1 (5 bases). Trimming took 5 bases from V and 1 from J, leaving 11 bases between them. Germline assignment: CDR1 MNHNS and CDR2 SASEGT. The CDR3 totals 14 residues. In nucleotides, the CDR3 is TGTGCCAGCAGTCCCAGGGCGGGGAACACTGAAGCTTTCTTT. Protein sequence: CASSPRAGNTEAFF.

The V gene is TRBV18, the J gene TRBJ2-2; no clear D gene. The V end lost 5 bases, the J end lost 4 bases, and 5 bases lay between the germline ends. The V gene's germline CDR1 is KGHSH and CDR2 LQKENI. The CDR3 runs to 12 residues. This CDR3 reads CASSSSTGELFF. The DNA of the CDR3 is TGTGCCAGCTCATCGAGCACCGGGGAGCTGTTTTTT. The variable domain in full, completed from reference TRBV18 and TRBJ2-2, reads NAGVMQNPRHLVRRRGQEARLRCSPMKGHSHVYWYRQLPEEGLKFMVYLQKENIIDESGMPKERFSAEFPKEGPSILRIQQVVRGDSAAYFCASSSSTGELFFGEGSRLTVL.

The V gene is TRBV5-1, the J gene TRBJ2-5, with D maybe TRBD2 (6 bases). The V gene lost 4 bases and the J gene lost 10 bases, with 23 bases spanning the gap. Germline values: CDR1 SGHRS, CDR2 YFSETQ. The CDR3 is made up of 15 amino acids. The CDR3 bases are TGCGCCAGCAGCGTAGGGGACTCCGAAGAGGGGATCCAGTACTTC. Amino acids: CASSVGDSEEGIQYF.